A single sample is the source of the 3 T cell receptor beta chains below, sequenced in a study of shared clonotypes between healthy human individuals. The table came from immunoSEQ multiplex PCR; TCRdb's copy has only in-frame clones and leaves some out. The sample shows roughly 2.2 million clones, approximately 95% of them seen only once. What was sequenced was naive CD4+ T cells from PBMCs. The subset was: CD45RA+ positively selected. The receptors derive from a man younger than 30 in good health. Some clones in this sample may be carry-over from other donors' samples.

This clone appeared once. The V and J genes are TRBV27 and TRBJ2-1, with D possibly being TRBD2 (5 bases). The V gene's germline CDR1 is MNHEY and CDR2 SMNVEV (reference sequence). The V and J ends lost 7 bases and 10 bases respectively, with 11 bases between them. This CDR3 comprises 11 residues. This CDR3 is CASNREGEQFF. As DNA, the CDR3 is TGTGCCAGCAACAGAGAGGGCGAGCAGTTCTTC.

The chain employs TRBV5-1 and TRBJ2-7; 8 nucleotides agree with TRBD1. Trimming at V came to 4 bases and at J to 5 bases, leaving 17 bases not matched to a gene. Germline V CDR1 and CDR2: SGHRS, YFSETQ. This CDR3 has 17 residues. In DNA form, the CDR3 reads TGCGCCAGCAGCCGCTATCGTCAGGCACAGGGGGGCCACGAGCAGTACTTC. The encoded protein is CASSRYRQAQGGHEQYF.

V usage is TRBV25-1 and J usage is TRBJ2-3; no clear D. V was trimmed by 3 bases and J by 4 bases, leaving 14 bases between them. Germline V gene sequence: CDR1 MGHDK, CDR2 SYGVNS. The CDR3 is 15 residues long. Written as DNA, the CDR3 is TGTGCCAGCAGTGACCCGGAACGGGCATCAGATACGCAGTATTTT. Translating gives CASSDPERASDTQYF.